These 5 T cell receptor beta chains share one sample of origin, sequenced in a study of T cells in Graves' hyperthyroidism and ophthalmopathy (dated by TCRdb to the late 2010s). Receptor libraries were prepared by multiplex PCR. The listed sequencing device is Illumina HiSeq 2000. The TCR beta CDR3 regions were amplified from the RNA transcripts. The TCR CDR3 was subjected to a first round of RT-PCR using the HTBI primer set and the Qiagen OneStep RT-PCR kit. The public sequencing data were trimmed at Q25 with fastp and processed into clonotypes with MiXCR by TCRdb, which kept only in-frame beta chains. Identical CDR3 proteins give one entry, which carries the most common genes and DNA. The sample includes about 400,000 distinct CDR3 sequences, with roughly 15% observed a single time. The top ten clones comprise around 5.3% of the sample. Sample: blood. Receptor source: a woman between 18 and 30 years old with Graves' hyperthyroidism.

The chain carries TRBV2 and TRBJ2-2; maybe TRBD1 (5 bases). V gave up 11 bases and J gave up 5 bases, with 12 bases separating them. The CDR3 covers 12 residues. Germline V lookup: CDR1 SNHLY, CDR2 FYNNEI. The CDR3 DNA is TGTGCCCGCAATAGGGGTACCGGGGAGCTGTTTTTT. Translation: CARNRGTGELFF.

This clonotype was counted between two and nine times. The genes are TRBV5-1 and TRBJ2-2, with 7 nucleotides matching TRBD1. The CDR3 totals 15 residues. Germline loops: CDR1 SGHRS, CDR2 YFSETQ. The junction had 1 base not matched to a gene; V was cut back by 0 bases and J by 2 bases. The CDR3 region is CASSLGQGNTGELFF. CDR3 coding DNA: TGCGCCAGCAGCTTGGGACAGGGTAACACCGGGGAGCTGTTTTTT.

This chain joins TRBV30 and TRBJ2-1; TRBD2 aligns across 8 bases. The length of the CDR3 is 16 residues. The V gene's germline CDR1 is GTSNPN and CDR2 SVGIG (reference sequence). J lost 5 bases, V lost 1 base, and 10 bases had no gene match. As DNA, the CDR3 is TGTGCCTGGAGTGAAGGAAGGGTACTAGCGGACAATGAGCAGTTCTTC. It yields the protein CAWSEGRVLADNEQFF.

This clonotype came up many times. CDR3 DNA: TGTGCCAGCAGCCCAGGGGCGCGGGACTATGGCTACACCTTC. Amino acid sequence: CASSPGARDYGYTF. The chain combines TRBV11-2 with TRBJ1-2; TRBD1 might be the D (6 bases). This CDR3 is 14 amino acids long. V dropped 5 bases and J dropped 3 bases, with 13 bases sitting between them. Germline-derived CDR1 and CDR2 are SGHAT and FQNNGV. Supplemented by reference TRBV11-2 and TRBJ1-2, the full variable domain reads EAGVAQSPRYKIIEKRQSVAFWCNPISGHATLYWYQQILGQGPKLLIQFQNNGVVDDSQLPKDRFSAERLKGVDSTLKIQPAKLEDSAVYLCASSPGARDYGYTFGSGTRLTVV.

This clonotype was recorded at least ten times. The chain carries TRBV24-1 and TRBJ2-2; no clear D. The CDR3 runs 14 residues. V gave up 4 bases and J gave up 3 bases, with 8 bases separating them. Germline values: CDR1 KGHDR, CDR2 SFDVKD. Written as DNA, the CDR3 is TGTGCCACCAGTGACTCTGGACACACCGGGGAGCTGTTTTTT. Its translation is CATSDSGHTGELFF.